A selection of T cell receptor beta chains follows, all from one sample in a study of cytomegalovirus exposure and HLA in healthy donors. Sequenced by immunoSEQ multiplex PCR; TCRdb stores in-frame clones only, minus some. The data show approximately 93,000 clones, with approximately 80% seen just once and over 3% held by the top ten. Sequences were obtained from PBMCs. Receptors were obtained from a woman between 40 and 55 years old in good health and CMV-seronegative. The conserved cysteine and the conserved F or W are not part of the CDR3 here. Fields, in order: V gene, CDR3 protein.

v_call: TRBV6-4
cdr3_aa: ASSDSGQGRILASGTEQF

v_call: TRBV10-3
cdr3_aa: AISELRQGENEKLF

v_call: TRBV6-1
cdr3_aa: ASTQGQGLADTQY

v_call: TRBV6-5
cdr3_aa: ASRRHGNQPQH

v_call: TRBV2
cdr3_aa: ASSEAPRGMGGNTIY

v_call: TRBV5-1
cdr3_aa: ASSSVGNPDNEQF

v_call: TRBV5-6
cdr3_aa: ASSLLAIHEQY

v_call: TRBV5-1
cdr3_aa: ASSHGTGNTGELF

v_call: TRBV28
cdr3_aa: ASSRLAGLCEQY

v_call: TRBV21-1
cdr3_aa: ASGRGFYT

v_call: TRBV15
cdr3_aa: ATSRENRGYSYGYT

v_call: TRBV5-6
cdr3_aa: ASSPPFGREKLF

v_call: TRBV11-2
cdr3_aa: ASSQTQGGHEQY

v_call: TRBV5-1
cdr3_aa: ASSLAPGQGTNGYT

v_call: TRBV12-2
cdr3_aa: ASRFEPANYSYT

v_call: TRBV28
cdr3_aa: ASSLYQASGNTIY

v_call: TRBV7-2
cdr3_aa: ASSPVGGSYNEQF

v_call: TRBV7-8
cdr3_aa: ASSLLRSGLTSYNEQF

v_call: TRBV28
cdr3_aa: ASSLFQGAREQY

v_call: TRBV29-1
cdr3_aa: SVGVQPQH